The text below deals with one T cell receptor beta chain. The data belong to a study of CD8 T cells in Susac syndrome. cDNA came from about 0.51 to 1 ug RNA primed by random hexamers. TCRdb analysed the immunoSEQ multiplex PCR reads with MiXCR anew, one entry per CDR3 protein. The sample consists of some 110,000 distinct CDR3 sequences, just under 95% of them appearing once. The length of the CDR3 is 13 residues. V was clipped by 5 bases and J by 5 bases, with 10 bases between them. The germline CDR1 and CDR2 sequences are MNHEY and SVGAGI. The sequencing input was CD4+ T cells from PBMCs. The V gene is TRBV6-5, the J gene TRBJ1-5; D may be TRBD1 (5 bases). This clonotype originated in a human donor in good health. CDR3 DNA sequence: TGTGCCAGCAGTCTCGGGACTTATCAGCCCCAGCATTTT. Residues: CASSLGTYQPQHF.